This T cell receptor beta chain was recovered during a study of Graves' ophthalmopathy and Graves' hyperthyroidism. The sample holds many counts of this clonotype. Moderately to severely active ophthalmopathy under 3 months, CAS at least 3, NOSPECS at least 4. Fresh peripheral blood, about 9.3 ml, was the PBMC source. Trimming took off 8 bases at V and 8 bases at J, with 12 bases between the two ends. CDR3 size: 11 residues. Per germline, CDR1 SNHLY and CDR2 FYNNEI. The TCR beta CDR3 regions underwent amplification from RNA transcripts. Scientists carried out first-round RT-PCR using HTBI primers and then a second-round multiplex PCR. From the multiplex PCR reads, TCRdb called clonotypes with MiXCR, one entry per CDR3 protein. The sample lists 600,000 to 700,000 distinct CDR3 sequences; about 41% were seen once.

The sequencing sample was made of peripheral blood. The source of this sequence is an adult man with Graves' ophthalmopathy. The chain is built from TRBV2 and TRBJ1-1, with D possibly being TRBD1 (5 bases). The CDR3 sequence is CASSTVVEAFF. CDR3 in DNA: TGTGCCAGCTCGACAGTGGTAGAAGCTTTCTTT.